Below, one T cell receptor beta chain is given with its context. Profiling relied on immunoSEQ multiplex PCR, and the TCRdb table lists in-frame clones only, not all of them. The sample lists approximately 74,000 clones, 75% to 95% occurring once. This sample was taken from a study of OX40 agonist ivuxolimab in advanced cancers. V lost 2 bases and J lost 0, with 10 bases in between. CDR1 LGHNA and CDR2 YSLEER come from the germline V gene. The CDR3 runs 16 residues. This clonotype originated in an adult with an advanced solid tumor such as melanoma, head and neck, liver or kidney cancer. Sequences were derived from CD4+ or CD8+ T cells sorted from blood, sampled in a trial of the OX40 agonist ivuxolimab. This chain uses TRBV4-3 with TRBJ2-2; D possibly corresponds to TRBD2 (5 bases). CDR3 DNA sequence: TGCGCCAGCAGCCAATACGGGAACGCGAACACCGGGGAGCTGTTTTTT. Translated: CASSQYGNANTGELFF.